This T cell receptor (beta chain) was observed in a study of cytomegalovirus exposure and HLA in healthy donors. Study background: Around 80 million unique TCRs from HLA-typed donors were held in an early data release. Overall study findings and caveats: In vitro assays verified that a few CMV-associated chains recognized CMV antigens specifically.

The PCR contained 60 Vbeta and 13 Jbeta primers. Produced via immunoSEQ multiplex PCR; TCRdb's table is partial and in-frame only. The sample lists some 130,000 clones, approximately 81% occurring once. Points on this clone: Its antigen is currently unknown.

Germline V CDR1 and CDR2: MGHRA, YSYEKL. CDR3 length equals 15 residues. The V end lost 2 bases, the J end lost 0 bases, and 8 bases lay between the germline ends. The chain links TRBV4-1 to TRBJ1-3, with no clear D. This TCR derives from a man younger than 35 in good health and CMV-seronegative. Sequencing was done on a sample of PBMCs. CDR3 nucleotide sequence: TGCGCCAGCAGCCAAACCGAGAGCTCTGGAAACACCATATATTTT. Amino acid sequence: CASSQTESSGNTIYF.